This T cell receptor beta chain was captured in a study of blood T cell repertoires in COVID-19. Study overall: Italy, Spain and the United States were the sources of the convalescent and acute COVID-19 samples. In each case, the material was cDNA or gDNA derived from T cells, B-cell-depleted T cells, or PBMCs.

Per the study methods: Nucleated cell counts were estimated from reference gene primer amplification. Some clones are missing from TCRdb's copy, which holds only in-frame ones; the method was immunoSEQ multiplex PCR. Clone size and V and J calls were adopted from that table, with D and trimming inferred from the DNA. The sample includes more than 150,000 clones, approximately 80% seen only once; the top ten take approximately 0.5%. Germline V CDR1 and CDR2: LNHNV, YYDKDF (reference sequence). Trimming pared 3 bases from V and 8 bases from J, leaving 11 bases between. The CDR3 sequence is 13 residues long.

The chain joins TRBV15 to TRBJ2-1; D gene uncertain. The sequencing input was peripheral blood. The receptor comes from a man aged 55 to 70 with acute or convalescent COVID-19. The CDR3 sequence: CATSSDLGDEQFF. In nucleotides, the CDR3 is TGTGCCACCAGCAGTGACCTAGGCGATGAGCAGTTCTTC.